This T cell receptor beta chain was obtained from a study of blood T cell repertoires in COVID-19. Study-wide background: The samples span acute and convalescent COVID-19 from the United States, Italy and Spain.

This clone appeared a single time. Repertoires were generated with immunoSEQ multiplex PCR, while TCRdb's copy carries only in-frame clones and drops some. Of about 71,000 clones listed, less than 95% are singletons. This CDR3 contains 15 residues. From germline, CDR1 is SGHRS and CDR2 YFSETQ. J lost 4 bases, V lost 4 bases, and 10 bases had no gene match. Sample: peripheral blood. The rearrangement links TRBV5-1 to TRBJ2-7; 8 nucleotides match TRBD2. The clonotype originates from a woman between 18 and 30 years old with acute or convalescent COVID-19. Written as DNA, the CDR3 is TGCGCCAGCAGCAAACCCACTAGCGGAGTATACGAGCAGTACTTC. This sequence encodes CASSKPTSGVYEQYF. Complete variable domain (other parts from reference TRBV5-1 and TRBJ2-7): KAGVTQTPRYLIKTRGQQVTLSCSPISGHRSVSWYQQTPGQGLQFLFEYFSETQRNKGNFPGRFSGRQFSNSRSEMNVSTLELGDSALYLCASSKPTSGVYEQYFGPGTRLTVT.